A single sample is the source of the 9 T cell receptor beta chains below, sequenced in a study of STAT5B mutations in CD4+ large granular lymphocyte leukemia. Some clones are missing from TCRdb's copy, which holds only in-frame ones; the method was immunoSEQ multiplex PCR. The sample lists roughly 29,000 clones, about 81% seen once, with roughly 3.3% in the top ten. Sequenced: CD4+ T cells from blood buffy coats. The receptors here all came from a human donor in good health.

The V gene is TRBV19, the J gene TRBJ2-2, with D hard to call. The CDR3 consists of 16 residues. V gave up 5 bases and J gave up 4 bases, with 17 bases separating them. Germline V CDR1 and CDR2: LNHDA, SQIVND (reference sequence). The CDR3 here is CASSPQMGQGTGELFF. As DNA, the CDR3 is TGTGCCAGTAGTCCTCAAATGGGTCAAGGCACCGGGGAGCTGTTTTTT.

CDR3 sequence: CASSFLDRANQPQHF. CDR3 nucleotide sequence: TGTGCCAGCAGTTTCCTAGACAGGGCTAATCAGCCCCAGCATTTT. This chain connects TRBV28 to TRBJ1-5; 7 bases map to TRBD1. Germline assignment: CDR1 MDHEN and CDR2 SYDVKM. The CDR3 contains 15 residues. V shed 3 bases and J 4 bases; nucleotides not matched to a gene: 6. The whole variable domain, remainder taken from reference TRBV28 and TRBJ1-5, is DVKVTQSSRYLVKRTGEKVFLECVQDMDHENMFWYRQDPGLGLRLIYFSYDVKMKEKGDIPEGYSVSREKKERFSLILESASTNQTSMYLCASSFLDRANQPQHFGDGTRLSIL.

The chain is built from TRBV28 and TRBJ1-1; the D gene is possibly TRBD1 (6 bases). With 7 bases removed from V and 4 bases from J, the gap between germline ends came to 16 bases. The CDR3 spans 14 residues. Germline V gene sequence: CDR1 MDHEN, CDR2 SYDVKM. CDR3 amino acids: CASNLGQRGTEAFF. The DNA of the CDR3 is TGTGCCAGCAACCTTGGACAGCGGGGCACTGAAGCTTTCTTT.

This clone was seen just once. V is TRBV18 and J is TRBJ1-2, with a possible D match to TRBD1 (5 bases). V lost 2 bases to trimming and J lost 8 bases, with 12 bases between them. This CDR3 region has 13 residues. CDR1 and CDR2 (germline): KGHSH, LQKENI. The CDR3: CASSPWKGDGYTF. CDR3 DNA sequence: TGTGCCAGCTCACCATGGAAAGGGGACGGCTACACCTTC.

This clone has more than one count but fewer than ten. The genes are TRBV19 and TRBJ1-1, with D possibly being TRBD1 (6 bases). V was pared by 3 bases and J by 0 bases, with 11 bases between. CDR1 and CDR2 from the germline V gene are LNHDA and SQIVND (reference sequence). CDR3 size: 15 residues. The CDR3 DNA is TGTGCCAGTAGTATGGGGGCCTACATGAACACTGAAGCTTTCTTT. This encodes CASSMGAYMNTEAFF.

J is TRBJ2-7 and V is TRBV7-8, with 10 bases fitting TRBD2. This CDR3 is 14 amino acids long. CDR1 SGHVS and CDR2 FQNEAQ come from the germline V gene. The V segment lost 4 bases and the J segment 2 bases; nucleotides outside the gene matches: 2. The chain's CDR3 is CASSWTSGTYEQYF. The CDR3 nucleotides read TGTGCCAGCAGCTGGACTAGCGGCACCTACGAGCAGTACTTC.

In this sample, this clone turned up a few times. This chain connects TRBV30 to TRBJ1-5; possible D gene TRBD1, 5 bases. This CDR3 comprises 15 residues. Germline V gene sequence: CDR1 GTSNPN, CDR2 SVGIG (reference sequence). The ends were cut back, 3 bases at V and 7 bases at J, with 19 bases in the middle. The CDR3 DNA reads as TGTGCCTGGAGCAGGGATGGGACCCAGAGGCAGCCCCAGCATTTT. Protein product: CAWSRDGTQRQPQHF.

The J gene is TRBJ1-6, the V gene TRBV7-6, with no clear D. Between the trimmed V and J ends, which lost 0 bases and 5 bases, there was a span of 17 bases. CDR1 and CDR2 from the germline V gene are SGHVS and FNYEAQ. CDR3 size: 18 residues. CDR3: CASSLAVTMAGHNSPLHF. The CDR3 nucleotides are TGTGCCAGCAGCTTAGCTGTCACGATGGCTGGACATAATTCACCCCTCCACTTT. Using reference TRBV7-6 and TRBJ1-6 for the parts outside the CDR3, the full variable domain is GAGVSQSPRYKVTKRGQDVALRCDPISGHVSLYWYRQALGQGPEFLTYFNYEAQQDKSGLPNDRFSAERPEGSISTLTIQRTEQRDSAMYRCASSLAVTMAGHNSPLHFGNGTRLTVT.

V and J are TRBV12-5 and TRBJ2-1; TRBD1 might be the D (6 bases). Trimming shortened V by 5 bases and J by 4 bases, and 9 bases separated the two germline ends. The germline gives CDR1 LGHNT, CDR2 FRNRAP. The CDR3 is 13 amino acids. CDR3 coding DNA: TGTGCTAGTGGTGCGACAGGATACAATGAGCAGTTCTTC. Protein: CASGATGYNEQFF.